Listed below are T cell receptor beta chains from one sample, sequenced in a study of CD8 T cells in ankylosing spondylitis. TCRdb passed the 5' RACE reads through MiXCR, listing each CDR3 protein once. The sample contains over 700,000 distinct CDR3 sequences, 15% to 20% of which appear only once. Sequencing was done on a sample of blood, either unsorted or a sorted T cell fraction (not recorded which). These receptors all come from a male donor with ankylosing spondylitis. The CDR3 runs from the conserved cysteine through the conserved F or W. The D gene is left open where the match is weak. The size field is filled for only some rows; it gives once, few, many or a size class.

V gene	clone size	D gene	J gene	CDR3 DNA	CDR3 protein
TRBV20-1	-	-	TRBJ2-1	TGCAGTGCTGCCCACTCCTACTACAATGAGCAGTTCTTC	CSAAHSYYNEQFF
TRBV6-5	few	-	TRBJ1-2	TGTGCCAGCATCGGGTTTCGAGGTGGCTACACCTTC	CASIGFRGGYTF
TRBV7-9	-	TRBD2	TRBJ2-2	TGTGCCAGCAGCCGAATTGGGGAGCGGGAGAACACCGGGGAGCTGTTTTTT	CASSRIGERENTGELFF
TRBV19	-	TRBD1	TRBJ1-5	TGTGCCAGTACCCGAAGAAGACAGGGGGCCCGTCTGCAGCCCCAGCATTTT	CASTRRRQGARLQPQHF
TRBV7-2	few	-	TRBJ1-1	TGTGCCAGCAGCTTCAATATGAACACTGAAGCTTTTTTT	CASSFNMNTEAFF
TRBV5-1	few	TRBD2	TRBJ2-7	TGCGCCAGCAGCTTGGCAGCGACTAGCGGGATTGCCTACGAGCAGTACTTC	CASSLAATSGIAYEQYF
TRBV12-3/TRBV12-4	many	-	TRBJ1-1	TGTGCCAGCAGTTTCTCGGCAGGAGCTCGGGAGAACACTGAAGCTTTCTTT	CASSFSAGARENTEAFF
TRBV9	-	TRBD2	TRBJ2-1	TGTGCCAGCAGCAAAGAGCGGGGAAATGATGAGCAGTTCTTC	CASSKERGNDEQFF
TRBV29-1	-	TRBD2	TRBJ2-5	TGCAGCGTTGAAGATCTTCCCGGGACTAGCGGATACCAAGAGACCCAGTACTTC	CSVEDLPGTSGYQETQYF
TRBV2	-	-	TRBJ1-2	TGTGCCAGCAGTGAAGCGAGTTCTAACTATGGCTACACCTTC	CASSEASSNYGYTF
TRBV12-3/TRBV12-4	-	-	TRBJ1-4	TGTGCCAGCAGTTTAGGCGGGACGGCGGGCGAAAAACTGTTTTTT	CASSLGGTAGEKLFF
TRBV5-1	few	TRBD2	TRBJ2-1	TGCGCCAGCAGCTTGGAGCGGGGGCGAGGCAATGAGCAGTTCTTC	CASSLERGRGNEQFF
TRBV5-1	few	TRBD2	TRBJ2-3	TGCGCCAGCAGCTTGAGGCCTAGCGGGGACACAGATACGCAGTATTTT	CASSLRPSGDTDTQYF
TRBV3-1	-	-	TRBJ2-2	TGTGCCAGCAGCTGGTCAGGGGTCGGGGAGCTGTTTTTT	CASSWSGVGELFF
TRBV28	-	TRBD1	TRBJ1-2	TGTGCCAGCAGTTCCCGACAGGGTAGAGGCGGCTACACCTTC	CASSSRQGRGGYTF
TRBV24-1	few	TRBD1	TRBJ1-5	TGTGCCACCAGTGAAGCCGGGACAGGGGTTCAGCCCCAGCATTTT	CATSEAGTGVQPQHF
TRBV7-9	few	-	TRBJ2-7	TGTGCCAGCAGCTTAAGGGCAGGCAGCTCCTACGAGCAGTACTTC	CASSLRAGSSYEQYF
TRBV10-3	few	-	TRBJ1-2	TGTGCCATCGGAAGGGACATGGGTGGCTACACCTTC	CAIGRDMGGYTF
TRBV11-2	few	-	TRBJ2-3	TGTGCCAGCAGCTTATGGCCAGGCAAAGATACGCAGTATTTT	CASSLWPGKDTQYF
TRBV15	-	TRBD1	TRBJ2-3	TGTGCCACCAGCCCCCGAACGGGACAGGCCGGGGATACGCAGTATTTT	CATSPRTGQAGDTQYF
TRBV25-1	few	-	TRBJ1-4	TGTGCCAGCAGTGAATACCCGGGTGGTCTTGGTGAAAAACTGTTTTTT	CASSEYPGGLGEKLFF
TRBV2	-	TRBD2	TRBJ2-3	TGTGCCAGCAGTGGCTGGCTAGCGGATACAGATACGCAGTATTTT	CASSGWLADTDTQYF
TRBV12-3/TRBV12-4	few	TRBD1	TRBJ2-3	TGTGCCAGCAGTCCGAGGACAGGGGGGTTCACAGATACGCAGTATTTT	CASSPRTGGFTDTQYF
TRBV12-3/TRBV12-4	-	TRBD2	TRBJ2-1	TGTGCCAGCAGGCCTAACCCGGGACTAGCGGGAGTCTTCTCGGTCAATGAGCAGTTCTTC	CASRPNPGLAGVFSVNEQFF
TRBV29-1	few	TRBD2	TRBJ2-3	TGCAGCGTCGCCGGGACTAGCGCCAGCACAGATACGCAGTATTTT	CSVAGTSASTDTQYF
TRBV6-1	-	-	TRBJ1-6	TGTGCCAGCAGTGAATGGTCAGGAGGTTCACCCCTCCACTTT	CASSEWSGGSPLHF
TRBV6-1	-	-	TRBJ1-6	TGTGCCAGCAGAACCGAAAACTATAATTCACCCCTCCACTTT	CASRTENYNSPLHF
TRBV4-1	-	-	TRBJ1-1	TGCGCCAGCAGCCAAACCTCCGGGGGGAACACTGAAGCTTTCTTT	CASSQTSGGNTEAFF
TRBV20-1	few	-	TRBJ1-2	TGCAGTGCTAGGGCCGGGGGCGGAGGTGGCTACACCTTC	CSARAGGGGGYTF
TRBV5-1	-	TRBD2	TRBJ2-7	TGCGCCAGCAGCTTGGTAGCGGGAGCCCCCTACGAGCAGTACTTC	CASSLVAGAPYEQYF
TRBV5-1	-	TRBD1	TRBJ1-1	TGCGCCAGCAGCTTGGAACGACAGGGGGTGACTGAAGCTTTCTTT	CASSLERQGVTEAFF
TRBV5-1	-	TRBD1	TRBJ1-1	TGCGCCAGCAGCCCGACAGGGAAGGTGAGCACTGAAGCTTTCTTT	CASSPTGKVSTEAFF
TRBV12-3/TRBV12-4	-	TRBD1	TRBJ1-2	TGTGCCAGCACAGGTGGCAGGGGGCTCGGCTATGGCTACACCTTC	CASTGGRGLGYGYTF
TRBV10-3	few	-	TRBJ1-1	TGTGCCATCAGTGATACGGTGAACACTGAAGCTTTCTTT	CAISDTVNTEAFF
TRBV29-1	few	-	TRBJ1-1	TGCAGCGCTGACAGGCCGAACACTGAAGCTTTCTTT	CSADRPNTEAFF
TRBV7-6	-	-	TRBJ2-5	TGTGCCAGCAGCTTGGCCGCAGCGTACCAAGAGACCCAGTACTTC	CASSLAAAYQETQYF
TRBV20-1	few	-	TRBJ2-5	TGCAGTGCTGGCCCTCTGGACACGAATATCCGGGGAGAGACCCAGTACTTC	CSAGPLDTNIRGETQYF
TRBV6-5	-	-	TRBJ1-5	TGTGCCAGCAGTTACGAGGGGATACATCAGCCCCAGCATTTT	CASSYEGIHQPQHF
TRBV5-1	few	TRBD1	TRBJ2-7	TGCGCCAGCAGCTCGACCCTCGACAGGGGATCCTACGAGCAGTACTTC	CASSSTLDRGSYEQYF
TRBV7-8	-	-	TRBJ2-5	TGTGCCAGCAGCTGGCAGGCGGGGACAGACCAAGAGACCCAGTACTTC	CASSWQAGTDQETQYF
TRBV29-1	-	-	TRBJ2-1	TGCAGCGTTGAACCCCCGTCCTACAATGAGCAGTTCTTC	CSVEPPSYNEQFF
TRBV4-1	-	-	TRBJ2-7	TGCGCCAGCAGCCAAGATCAGTGGGGTTACGAGCAGTACTTC	CASSQDQWGYEQYF
TRBV12-3/TRBV12-4	-	-	TRBJ2-3	TGTGCCAGCAGTCTGGACTACGACACAGATACGCAGTATTTT	CASSLDYDTDTQYF
TRBV7-9	-	-	TRBJ1-1	TGTGCCAGCAGCTTAGGGGAGTCGGGTTGGAACACTGAAGCTTTCTTT	CASSLGESGWNTEAFF
TRBV4-2	few	TRBD1	TRBJ1-4	TGTGCCAGCAGCCTTTGGGGACAGAGTAATGAAAAACTGTTTTTT	CASSLWGQSNEKLFF
TRBV6-1	-	TRBD1	TRBJ2-1	TGTGCCAGCAGCTGGGGACAGGACTCCTACAATGAGCAGTTCTTC	CASSWGQDSYNEQFF